The 28 T cell receptor beta chains reported below all come from one sample, sequenced in a study of CD4 T cells in relation to SARS-CoV-2 and coronaviruses (dated by TCRdb to the early 2020s). CD4+ T cells from unexposed donors were collected before the COVID-19 pandemic (2011-2018). After more than nine days of culture, CD4+ T cells were isolated with the EasySep CD4+ T cell isolation kit. No antigens are known for them. Libraries were built with the immunoSEQ multiplex PCR assay. TCRdb took over this immuneACCESS table, retaining in-frame rearrangements with V and J assigned. Such tables are incomplete; in checked studies, under half of the missing clones stem from an unresolved V gene, and the remainder is unexplained. Counted in this sample were about 24,000 clones; around 70% of them appeared once. The ten largest make up more than 15% of the sample. Sequenced input: CD4+ T cells from PBMCs, cultured in vitro. The receptors shown here come from a human donor in good health.

CDR3 nucleotide sequence: TGCGCCAGCAGCTTGGACGGGTTGGATGGCTACACCTTC. Translated: CASSLDGLDGYTF. The V call is TRBV5-1, the J call TRBJ1-2; the D is unclear. The CDR3 runs 13 residues. Germline values: CDR1 SGHRS, CDR2 YFSETQ. V was pared by 0 bases and J by 6 bases, with 9 bases between.

The chain is built from TRBV5-1 and TRBJ2-5, with unresolved D. Looked up from germline, CDR1 is SGHRS and CDR2 is YFSETQ. V shed 4 bases and J shed 1 base, with 5 bases lying between them. This CDR3 has 12 residues. The CDR3 protein is CASSQTQETQYF. The CDR3 nucleotides read TGCGCCAGCAGCCAGACCCAAGAGACCCAGTACTTC.

The chain carries TRBV27 and TRBJ1-2; unclear D gene. Germline loops: CDR1 MNHEY, CDR2 SMNVEV (reference sequence). This CDR3 region has 13 residues. The V end lost 3 bases, the J end lost 5 bases, and 10 bases lay between the germline ends. For the CDR3, the DNA is TGTGCCAGCAGTTTTTCCGCCTTTTATGGCTACACCTTC. It is translated as CASSFSAFYGYTF.

This sequence joins TRBV27 and TRBJ1-1, with unresolved D. This CDR3 is 14 amino acids long. The V gene's germline CDR1 is MNHEY and CDR2 SMNVEV (reference sequence). V lost 2 bases to trimming and J lost 0 bases, with 7 bases between them. In DNA, the CDR3 is TGTGCCAGCAGTTTAACCGTGATGAACACTGAAGCTTTCTTT. It is translated as CASSLTVMNTEAFF.

The chain joins TRBV7-9 to TRBJ2-2; 9 bases line up with TRBD1. V lost 5 bases and J lost 3; bases outside the gene matches: 7. The CDR3 covers 16 residues. The germline gives CDR1 SEHNR, CDR2 FQNEAQ (reference sequence). This CDR3 reads CASSLRGQGHTGELFF. DNA for the CDR3: TGTGCCAGCAGCCTACGAGGACAGGGGCACACCGGGGAGCTGTTTTTT.

The J gene is TRBJ2-5, the V gene TRBV7-7, with 7 nucleotides matching TRBD1. The CDR3 length is 14 residues. Germline-derived CDR1 and CDR2 are SSHAT and FNYEAQ (reference sequence). V gave up 0 bases and J gave up 5 bases; unmatched junction bases: 3. The CDR3 DNA is TGTGCCAGCAGCTTAGCGGGCAGGGGGGAGACCCAGTACTTC. It codes for CASSLAGRGETQYF.

V usage is TRBV28 and J usage is TRBJ1-2; 7 nucleotides line up with TRBD1. The J segment lost 2 bases and the V segment lost 5 bases, leaving 8 bases of the junction unmatched. This CDR3 is built from 15 residues. The germline CDR1 and CDR2 sequences are MDHEN and SYDVKM. The CDR3 DNA reads as TGTGCCAGCAGTAGGGACAGAGCCAGAAACTATGGCTACACCTTC. Protein product: CASSRDRARNYGYTF.

The rearrangement joins TRBV10-3 to TRBJ1-4; 7 nucleotides align to TRBD1. The CDR3 covers 12 residues. From germline, CDR1 is ENHRY and CDR2 SYGVKD. V was pared by 4 bases and J by 7 bases, with 0 bases of the junction left unmatched. Here the CDR3 reads CAISGTGEKLFF. CDR3 nucleotide sequence: TGTGCCATCAGTGGGACAGGTGAAAAACTGTTTTTT.

V usage is TRBV3-1 (or the pseudogene TRBV3-2) and J usage is TRBJ2-1; D is uncertain. Trimming took off 6 bases at V and 2 bases at J, with 11 bases between the two ends. Germline V lookup: CDR1 LGHDT, CDR2 YNNKEL (reference sequence). This CDR3 region has 14 residues. The DNA of the CDR3 is TGTGCCAGCAGTCTCCACGAGACCTACAATGAGCAGTTCTTC. Its protein product is CASSLHETYNEQFF.

The CDR3 DNA reads as TGTGCCAGCAGCCACTACTACCGTGCAGATACGCAGTATTTT. Protein: CASSHYYRADTQYF. The rearrangement uses TRBV3-1 (or the pseudogene TRBV3-2) and TRBJ2-3; D is undetermined. V lost 3 bases and J 4 bases, leaving 11 bases between the germline ends. This CDR3 region has 14 residues. Germline V gene lookup returns CDR1 LGHDT and CDR2 YNNKEL (reference sequence).

The chain is built from TRBV7-2 and TRBJ1-5; D is ambiguous. The CDR3 loop spans 14 amino acids. Trimming shortened V by 1 base and J by 1 base, and 5 bases separated the two germline ends. Germline CDR1 reads SGHTA; CDR2 reads FQGNSA. This chain's CDR3 is CASSLDLSNQPQHF. CDR3 in DNA: TGTGCCAGCAGCTTAGATTTGAGCAATCAGCCCCAGCATTTT.

The V and J genes are TRBV30 and TRBJ2-7, with 11 bases that match TRBD2. This CDR3 contains 14 residues. V lost 1 base and J lost 4; bases outside the gene matches: 3. Germline V lookup: CDR1 GTSNPN, CDR2 SVGIG (reference sequence). DNA for the CDR3: TGTGCCTGGAGTGGGACTAGCGGGTTTTACGAGCAGTACTTC. It is translated as CAWSGTSGFYEQYF.

The chain is built from TRBV9 and TRBJ1-6, with TRBD1 matching over 9 bases. The germline CDR1 and CDR2 sequences are SGDLS and YYNGEE. V lost 3 bases, J lost 4 bases, and 5 bases stayed unmatched. The CDR3 spans 16 residues. The CDR3 region is CASSDRDRDYNSPLHF. The CDR3, as DNA: TGTGCCAGCAGCGACCGGGACAGGGATTATAATTCACCCCTCCACTTT. The full variable domain, with the rest looked up from reference TRBV9 and TRBJ1-6, is DSGVTQTPKHLITATGQRVTLRCSPRSGDLSVYWYQQSLDQGLQFLIQYYNGEERAKGNILERFSAQQFPDLHSELNLSSLELGDSALYFCASSDRDRDYNSPLHFGNGTRLTVT.

Only a few counts were recorded for this clone. The V and J genes are TRBV19 and TRBJ1-2; 11 bases fit TRBD1. Germline assignment: CDR1 LNHDA and CDR2 SQIVND (reference sequence). With V trimmed by 7 bases and J by 4 bases, 5 bases remained unmatched. The CDR3 runs to 14 residues. The CDR3 loop reads CASTIGTGGYGYTF. CDR3 nucleotide sequence: TGTGCCAGTACCATAGGGACAGGGGGCTATGGCTACACCTTC.

The table lists this clone with a count of one. The chain couples TRBV5-4 to TRBJ2-3; 7 positions agree with TRBD2. The germline CDR1 and CDR2 sequences are SGHNT and YYREEE (reference sequence). Germline trimming cut 0 bases from V and 1 base from J; bases unmatched to any gene: 2. This CDR3 is built from 15 residues. The CDR3 bases are TGTGCCAGCAGCTTGGGCGGGAGAGGCACAGATACGCAGTATTTT. Its translation is CASSLGGRGTDTQYF.

This clone has only one observation. The V gene is TRBV4-1, the J gene TRBJ1-3; the D gene is possibly TRBD1 (5 bases). Germline V gene lookup returns CDR1 MGHRA and CDR2 YSYEKL. V shed 1 base and J shed 1 base, with 11 bases lying between them. This CDR3 has 16 amino acids. The CDR3 nucleotides read TGCGCCAGCAGCCAAGGCAGGGACGTATCTGGAAACACCATATATTTT. It specifies CASSQGRDVSGNTIYF.

This chain joins TRBV5-4 and TRBJ1-1; D possibly corresponds to TRBD1 (6 bases). CDR3 length: 16 residues. Per the germline V gene, CDR1 is SGHNT and CDR2 is YYREEE (reference sequence). V shed 0 bases and J shed 1 base, with 13 bases lying between them. CDR3 sequence: CASSLDSWTANTEAFF. The CDR3 nucleotides read TGTGCCAGCAGCTTGGATAGCTGGACAGCGAACACTGAAGCTTTCTTT.

As DNA, the CDR3 is TGTGCCAGCAGCTTAAATTCTGAAGCTTTCTTT. Translated: CASSLNSEAFF. The V gene is TRBV7-9, the J gene TRBJ1-1; D gene unclear. CDR3 length: 11 amino acids. V was shortened by 2 bases and J by 6 bases, with 4 bases between the two germline ends. Germline loops: CDR1 SEHNR, CDR2 FQNEAQ (reference sequence).

This chain joins TRBV6-4 and TRBJ2-1, with 10 bases lining up with TRBD2. Germline lookup yields CDR1 MRHNA and CDR2 SNTAGT. V dropped 0 bases and J dropped 9; count of bases not matched to a gene: 8. The CDR3 is 16 amino acids. The CDR3 bases are TGTGCCAGCAGTGACTCCCATGCTAGCGGGAGCGCTGAGCAGTTCTTC. The encoded protein is CASSDSHASGSAEQFF.

CDR3 bases: TGTGCCAGCAGCGCCGGGCACCGCAATACGCAGTATTTT. Protein sequence: CASSAGHRNTQYF. The chain carries TRBV13 and TRBJ2-3, with D hard to call. V was cut by 5 bases and J by 7 bases, with 13 bases left in between. Germline CDR1 PRHDT, CDR2 FYEKMQ (reference sequence). CDR3 size: 13 residues.

The chain uses TRBV6-5 and TRBJ2-3; TRBD2 aligns across 7 bases. J gave up 4 bases and V 5 bases, and 9 bases lay outside the gene matches. Germline V gene data show CDR1 as MNHEY and CDR2 as SVGAGI. The CDR3 is 15 amino acids. CDR3 coding DNA: TGTGCCAGCAGTATCCGGGAGGAAGGGGCAGATACGCAGTATTTT. It encodes CASSIREEGADTQYF.

The chain is built from TRBV29-1 and TRBJ2-1; 7 nucleotides align to TRBD2. The CDR3 is made up of 14 amino acids. Germline-derived CDR1 and CDR2 are SQVTM and ANQGSEA. Losses at the gene ends were 4 bases for V and 6 bases for J; bases not matched to a gene: 9. The DNA of the CDR3 is TGCAGCGTTGTAGTGGCGGGAGTTCCCAATGAGCAGTTCTTC. Protein sequence: CSVVVAGVPNEQFF.

The chain links TRBV18 to TRBJ2-5; 9 bases agree with TRBD1. Germline CDR1 is KGHSH and CDR2 is LQKENI. J lost 5 bases, V lost 8 bases, and 3 bases had no gene match. The length of the CDR3 is 12 residues. The CDR3: CASRGQGETQYF. The CDR3 region has the DNA TGTGCCAGCCGAGGACAGGGGGAGACCCAGTACTTC.

The rearrangement uses TRBV6-5 and TRBJ1-2; tentatively, D is TRBD1 (5 bases). V lost 2 bases and J 8 bases, leaving 18 bases between the germline ends. The CDR3 has 15 residues. The germline V gene encodes CDR1 MNHEY and CDR2 SVGAGI. CDR3 bases: TGTGCCAGCAGTTACGGCCCGGGGCTCCTCGAAGGCTACACCTTC. Amino acids: CASSYGPGLLEGYTF.

The V and J genes are TRBV7-3 and TRBJ1-1; D possibly corresponds to TRBD1 (5 bases). Germline CDR1 reads SGHTA; CDR2 reads FQGTGA. Trimming cost V 5 bases and J 7 bases, with 14 bases left between them. The CDR3 has 13 amino acids. CDR3 sequence reads: CASSTRGGDEAFF. CDR3 sequence (DNA): TGTGCCAGCAGCACTCGCGGGGGGGATGAAGCTTTCTTT.

This chain uses TRBV9 with TRBJ2-1; D perhaps matches TRBD1 (6 bases). The CDR3 length is 15 residues. Germline assignment: CDR1 SGDLS and CDR2 YYNGEE. The germline V and J ends were trimmed by 5 bases and 3 bases, with 15 bases remaining between them. CDR3 in DNA: TGTGCCAGCAGTGCTACCGGGACATACTACAATGAGCAGTTCTTC. Its translation: CASSATGTYYNEQFF.

This clone was seen only a few times. The V call is TRBV24-1, the J call TRBJ1-5; 9 bases map to TRBD1. J was trimmed by 7 bases and V by 5 bases; bases with no gene match: 8. This CDR3 spans 15 amino acids. CDR1 and CDR2 from the germline V gene are KGHDR and SFDVKD. The CDR3 region is CATSAPGQGGQPQHF. The CDR3 region has the DNA TGTGCCACCAGTGCCCCGGGACAGGGAGGGCAGCCCCAGCATTTT.

The genes are TRBV19 and TRBJ1-1; D may be TRBD1 (5 bases). V was shortened by 4 bases and J by 3 bases, with 12 bases between the two germline ends. The CDR3 covers 14 residues. Germline V gene sequence: CDR1 LNHDA, CDR2 SQIVND (reference sequence). The CDR3 nucleotides are TGTGCCAGTAGTACAGGGAGAGGAGACACTGAAGCTTTCTTT. Translation gives CASSTGRGDTEAFF.